This entry is about one T cell receptor (beta chain). Its antigen is not known. This specimen comes from a study of T and B cells in COVID-19 patients. Study-wide background: COVID-19 patients gave peripheral blood either during active infection or after recovery.

TRB was amplified from about 250-500 ng of blood genomic DNA. BIOMED2 TRB-A/B primer pools were used in multiplex TRB PCR. TCRdb redid the calling of the multiplex PCR reads with MiXCR, one entry per CDR3 protein. The data hold thousands of distinct CDR3 sequences, with about 40% observed a single time. The CDR3 has 14 residues. Per the germline V gene, CDR1 is MRHNA and CDR2 is SNTAGT. Trimming took 2 bases from V and 10 from J, leaving 14 bases between them. The study, taken as a whole, reports: No sequencing was yet done of CD4+, regulatory or CD8+ subsets, or of SARS-CoV-2-responsive or tetramer+ sorted cells.

The source of this sequence is a human donor with active COVID-19. The sample taken for sequencing was blood. The chain has TRBV6-4 and TRBJ1-4, with a weak D call TRBD1 (5 bases). This CDR3 is CASSDKGWEGKLFF. In nucleotides, the CDR3 is TGTGCCAGCAGTGACAAGGGGTGGGAAGGAAAACTGTTTTTT.